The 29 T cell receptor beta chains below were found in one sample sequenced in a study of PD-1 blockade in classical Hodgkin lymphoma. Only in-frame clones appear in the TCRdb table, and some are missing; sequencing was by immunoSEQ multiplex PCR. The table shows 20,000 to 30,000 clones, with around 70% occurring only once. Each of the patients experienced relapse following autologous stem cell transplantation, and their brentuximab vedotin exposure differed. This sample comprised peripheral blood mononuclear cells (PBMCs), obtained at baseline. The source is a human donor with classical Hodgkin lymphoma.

CDR3: CASSSIRQLCNQPQHF. The CDR3 DNA reads TGTGCCAGCAGCTCAATCCGACAGTTATGCAATCAGCCCCAGCATTTT. This rearrangement joins TRBV9 to TRBJ1-5, with a weak D call TRBD1 (5 bases). The ends were cut back, 4 bases at V and 2 bases at J, with 16 bases in the middle. The CDR3 loop spans 16 amino acids. The germline V gene has CDR1 SGDLS and CDR2 YYNGEE.

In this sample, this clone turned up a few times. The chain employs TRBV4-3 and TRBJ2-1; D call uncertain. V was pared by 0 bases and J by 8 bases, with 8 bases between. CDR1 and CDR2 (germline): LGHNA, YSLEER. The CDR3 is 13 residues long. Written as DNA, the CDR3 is TGCGCCAGCAGCCAAGATCGGTGGGATGAGCAGTTCTTC. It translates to CASSQDRWDEQFF.

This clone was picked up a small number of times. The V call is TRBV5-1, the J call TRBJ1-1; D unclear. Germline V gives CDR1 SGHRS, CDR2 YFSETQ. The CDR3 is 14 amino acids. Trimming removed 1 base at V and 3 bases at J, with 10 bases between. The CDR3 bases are TGCGCCAGCAGCTTGATGGCAGACCACACTGAAGCTTTCTTT. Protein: CASSLMADHTEAFF.

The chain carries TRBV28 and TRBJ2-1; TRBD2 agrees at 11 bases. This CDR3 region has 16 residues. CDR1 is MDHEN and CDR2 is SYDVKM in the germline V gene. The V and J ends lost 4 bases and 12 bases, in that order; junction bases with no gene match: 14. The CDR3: CASSYRLAGPSPAQFF. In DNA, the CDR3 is TGTGCCAGCAGTTACCGACTAGCGGGGCCCTCCCCGGCGCAGTTCTTC.

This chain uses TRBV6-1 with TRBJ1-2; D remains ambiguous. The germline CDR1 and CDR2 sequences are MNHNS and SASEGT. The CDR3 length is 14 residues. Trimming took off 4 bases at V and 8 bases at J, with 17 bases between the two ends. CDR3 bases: TGTGCCAGCAGTGTAAGACGTACCCTAAGCGGCTACACCTTC. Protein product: CASSVRRTLSGYTF.

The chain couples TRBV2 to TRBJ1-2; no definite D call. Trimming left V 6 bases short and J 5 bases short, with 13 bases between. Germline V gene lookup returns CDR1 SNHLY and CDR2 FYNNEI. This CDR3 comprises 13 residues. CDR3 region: CASSIRLEYGYTF. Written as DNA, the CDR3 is TGTGCCAGCAGCATCAGGCTGGAGTATGGCTACACCTTC. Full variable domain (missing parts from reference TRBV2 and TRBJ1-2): EPEVTQTPSHQVTQMGQEVILRCVPISNHLYFYWYRQILGQKVEFLVSFYNNEISEKSEIFDDQFSVERPDGSNFTLKIRSTKLEDSAMYFCASSIRLEYGYTFGSGTRLTVV.

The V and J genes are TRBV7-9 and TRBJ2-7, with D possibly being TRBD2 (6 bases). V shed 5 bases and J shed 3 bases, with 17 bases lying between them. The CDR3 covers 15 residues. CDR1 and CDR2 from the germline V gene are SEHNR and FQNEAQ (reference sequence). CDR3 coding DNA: TGTGCCAGCAGCCGGGGGAGAGAGGGATTCTACGAGCAGTACTTC. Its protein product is CASSRGREGFYEQYF.

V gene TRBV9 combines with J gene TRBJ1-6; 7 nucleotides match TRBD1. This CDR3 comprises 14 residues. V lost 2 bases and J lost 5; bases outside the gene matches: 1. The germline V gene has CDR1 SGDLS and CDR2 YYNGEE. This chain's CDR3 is CASSVGQDNSPLHF. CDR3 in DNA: TGTGCCAGCAGCGTCGGACAGGATAATTCACCCCTCCACTTT.

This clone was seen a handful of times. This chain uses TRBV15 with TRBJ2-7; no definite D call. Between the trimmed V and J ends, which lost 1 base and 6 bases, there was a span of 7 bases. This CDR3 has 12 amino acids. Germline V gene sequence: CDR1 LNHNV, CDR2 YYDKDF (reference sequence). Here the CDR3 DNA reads TGTGCCACCAGCAGAGTTGGAGTCGAGCAGTACTTC. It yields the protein CATSRVGVEQYF.

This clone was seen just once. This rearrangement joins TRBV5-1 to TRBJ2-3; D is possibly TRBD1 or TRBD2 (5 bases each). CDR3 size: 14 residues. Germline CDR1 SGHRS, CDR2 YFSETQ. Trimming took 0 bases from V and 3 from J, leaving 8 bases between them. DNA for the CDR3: TGCGCCAGCAGCTTGGGGGGACGAACAGATACGCAGTATTTT. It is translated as CASSLGGRTDTQYF.

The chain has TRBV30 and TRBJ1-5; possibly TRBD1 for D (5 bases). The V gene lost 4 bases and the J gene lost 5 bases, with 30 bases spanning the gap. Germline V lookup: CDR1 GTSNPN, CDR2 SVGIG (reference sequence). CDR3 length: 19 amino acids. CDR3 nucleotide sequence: TGTGCCTGGATATCTACAATGACAGAAAAGATCCCCCATGATCAGCCCCAGCATTTT. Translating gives CAWISTMTEKIPHDQPQHF.

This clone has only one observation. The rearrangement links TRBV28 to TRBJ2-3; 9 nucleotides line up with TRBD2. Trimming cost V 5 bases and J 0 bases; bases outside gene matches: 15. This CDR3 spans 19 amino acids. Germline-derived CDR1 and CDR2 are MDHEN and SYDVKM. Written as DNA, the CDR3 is TGTGCCAGCAGTCCTCCACTAGCGGGCATACTTTCTAGCACAGATACGCAGTATTTT. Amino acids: CASSPPLAGILSSTDTQYF.

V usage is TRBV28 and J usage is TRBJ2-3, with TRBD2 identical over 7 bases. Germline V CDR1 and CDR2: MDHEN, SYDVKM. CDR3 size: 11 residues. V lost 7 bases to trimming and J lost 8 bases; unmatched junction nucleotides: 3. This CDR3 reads CASTASGTQYF. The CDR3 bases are TGTGCCAGCACCGCTAGCGGTACGCAGTATTTT. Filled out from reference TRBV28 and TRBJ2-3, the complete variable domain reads DVKVTQSSRYLVKRTGEKVFLECVQDMDHENMFWYRQDPGLGLRLIYFSYDVKMKEKGDIPEGYSVSREKKERFSLILESASTNQTSMYLCASTASGTQYFGPGTRLTVL.

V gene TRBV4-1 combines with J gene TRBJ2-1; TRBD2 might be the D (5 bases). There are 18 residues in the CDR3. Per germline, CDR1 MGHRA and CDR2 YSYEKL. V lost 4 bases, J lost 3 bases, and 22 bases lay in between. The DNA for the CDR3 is TGCGCCAGCAGCCTAGGCCTCTCCCGGTGGGGAGACTACAATGAGCAGTTCTTC. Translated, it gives CASSLGLSRWGDYNEQFF.

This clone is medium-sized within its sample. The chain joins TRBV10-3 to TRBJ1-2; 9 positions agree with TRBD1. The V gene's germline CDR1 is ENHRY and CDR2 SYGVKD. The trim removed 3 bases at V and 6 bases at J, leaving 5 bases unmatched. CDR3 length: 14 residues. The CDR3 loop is CAISDLGQGDGYTF. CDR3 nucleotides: TGTGCCATCAGTGATTTGGGACAGGGTGATGGCTACACCTTC.

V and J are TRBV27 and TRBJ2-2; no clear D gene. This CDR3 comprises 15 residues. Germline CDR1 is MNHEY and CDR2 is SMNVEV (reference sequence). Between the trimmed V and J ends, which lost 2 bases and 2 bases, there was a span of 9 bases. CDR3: CASSLVQTNTGELFF. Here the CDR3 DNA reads TGTGCCAGCAGTTTAGTACAGACTAACACCGGGGAGCTGTTTTTT.

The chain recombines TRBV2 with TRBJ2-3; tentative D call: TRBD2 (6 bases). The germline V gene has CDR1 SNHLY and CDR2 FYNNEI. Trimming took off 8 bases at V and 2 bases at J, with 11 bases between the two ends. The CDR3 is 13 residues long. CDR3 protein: CASRTITTDTQYF. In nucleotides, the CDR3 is TGTGCCAGCCGGACTATTACCACAGATACGCAGTATTTT.

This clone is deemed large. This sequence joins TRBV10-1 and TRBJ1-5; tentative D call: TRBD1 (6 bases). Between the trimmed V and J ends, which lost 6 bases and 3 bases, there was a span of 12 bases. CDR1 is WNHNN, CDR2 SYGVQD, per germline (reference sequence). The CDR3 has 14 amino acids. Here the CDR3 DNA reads TGCGCCAGCAGCAAGGACAGACCCAATCAGCCCCAGCATTTT. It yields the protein CASSKDRPNQPQHF.

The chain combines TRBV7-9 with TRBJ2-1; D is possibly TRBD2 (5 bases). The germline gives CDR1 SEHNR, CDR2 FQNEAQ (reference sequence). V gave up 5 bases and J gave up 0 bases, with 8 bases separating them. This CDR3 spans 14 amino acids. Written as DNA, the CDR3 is TGTGCCAGCAGCCATGGGAGCTCCTACAATGAGCAGTTCTTC. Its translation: CASSHGSSYNEQFF.

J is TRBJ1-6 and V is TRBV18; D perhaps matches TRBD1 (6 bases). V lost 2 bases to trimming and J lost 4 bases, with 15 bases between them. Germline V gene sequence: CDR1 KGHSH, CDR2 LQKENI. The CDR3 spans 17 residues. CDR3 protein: CASSPVGTTSYNSPLHF. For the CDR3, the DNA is TGTGCCAGCTCACCAGTCGGGACAACGAGTTATAATTCACCCCTCCACTTT.

The CDR3 DNA follows: TGTGCCAGCAGTTTAGGGGGGGTCTATGGCTACACCTTC. Translating it yields CASSLGGVYGYTF. The V and J genes are TRBV27 and TRBJ1-2; a weak D match, TRBD1 (5 bases). This CDR3 is built from 13 residues. The V end was cut by 2 bases, the J end by 4 bases, with 8 bases between. Germline V gene data show CDR1 as MNHEY and CDR2 as SMNVEV (reference sequence).

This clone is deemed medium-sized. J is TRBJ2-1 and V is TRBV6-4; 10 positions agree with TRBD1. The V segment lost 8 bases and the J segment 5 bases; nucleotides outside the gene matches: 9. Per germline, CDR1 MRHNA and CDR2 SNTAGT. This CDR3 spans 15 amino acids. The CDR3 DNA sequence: TGTGCCAGCCGGGGGCGAGGACAGGGGGACAATGAGCAGTTCTTC. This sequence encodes CASRGRGQGDNEQFF.

The CDR3 region has the DNA TGTGCCAGCAGTTTTCTCGGGGAGAGAACAGATACGCAGTATTTT. Amino acid sequence: CASSFLGERTDTQYF. The chain carries TRBV28 and TRBJ2-3, with a tentative D call TRBD2 (5 bases). This CDR3 comprises 15 residues. V was clipped by 3 bases and J by 3 bases, with 13 bases between them. Germline CDR1 is MDHEN and CDR2 is SYDVKM.

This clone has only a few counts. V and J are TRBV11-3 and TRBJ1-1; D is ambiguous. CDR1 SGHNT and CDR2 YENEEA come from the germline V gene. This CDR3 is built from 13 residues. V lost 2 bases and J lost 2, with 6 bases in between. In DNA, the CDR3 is TGTGCCAGCAGCTTATTCCCAAACACTGAAGCTTTCTTT. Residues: CASSLFPNTEAFF.

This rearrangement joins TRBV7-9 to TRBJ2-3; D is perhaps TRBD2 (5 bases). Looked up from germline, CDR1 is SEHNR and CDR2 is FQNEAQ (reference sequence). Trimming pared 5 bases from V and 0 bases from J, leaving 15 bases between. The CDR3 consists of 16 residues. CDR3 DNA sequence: TGTGCCAGCAGCGGGAAGAGGAGGATTAGCACAGATACGCAGTATTTT. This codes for CASSGKRRISTDTQYF. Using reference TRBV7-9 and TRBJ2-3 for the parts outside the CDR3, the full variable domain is DTGVSQNPRHKITKRGQNVTFRCDPISEHNRLYWYRQTLGQGPEFLTYFQNEAQLEKSRLLSDRFSAERPKGSFSTLEIQRTEQGDSAMYLCASSGKRRISTDTQYFGPGTRLTVL.

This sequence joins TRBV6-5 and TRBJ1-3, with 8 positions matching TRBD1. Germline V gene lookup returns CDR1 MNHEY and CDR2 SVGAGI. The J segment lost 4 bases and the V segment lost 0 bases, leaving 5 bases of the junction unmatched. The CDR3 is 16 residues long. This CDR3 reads CASSYSTGAEGNTIYF. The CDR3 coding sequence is TGTGCCAGCAGTTACTCGACAGGGGCTGAAGGAAACACCATATATTTT.

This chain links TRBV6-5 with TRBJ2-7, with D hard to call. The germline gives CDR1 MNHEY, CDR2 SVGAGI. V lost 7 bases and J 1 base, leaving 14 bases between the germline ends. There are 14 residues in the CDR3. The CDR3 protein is CASMSQYNSYEQYF. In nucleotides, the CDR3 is TGTGCCAGCATGAGTCAGTATAATTCCTACGAGCAGTACTTC.

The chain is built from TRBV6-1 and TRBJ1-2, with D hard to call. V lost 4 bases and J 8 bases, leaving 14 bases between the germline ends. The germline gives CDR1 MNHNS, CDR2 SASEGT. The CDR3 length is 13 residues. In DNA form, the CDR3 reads TGTGCCAGCAGTGCCCAAGGCTGGGTGGGCTACACCTTC. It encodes CASSAQGWVGYTF.

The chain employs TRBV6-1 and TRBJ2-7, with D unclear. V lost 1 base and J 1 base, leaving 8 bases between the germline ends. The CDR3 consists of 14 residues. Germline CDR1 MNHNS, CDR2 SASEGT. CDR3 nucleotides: TGTGCCAGCAGTGAAGGGCTGGGTTCCTACGAGCAGTACTTC. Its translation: CASSEGLGSYEQYF.